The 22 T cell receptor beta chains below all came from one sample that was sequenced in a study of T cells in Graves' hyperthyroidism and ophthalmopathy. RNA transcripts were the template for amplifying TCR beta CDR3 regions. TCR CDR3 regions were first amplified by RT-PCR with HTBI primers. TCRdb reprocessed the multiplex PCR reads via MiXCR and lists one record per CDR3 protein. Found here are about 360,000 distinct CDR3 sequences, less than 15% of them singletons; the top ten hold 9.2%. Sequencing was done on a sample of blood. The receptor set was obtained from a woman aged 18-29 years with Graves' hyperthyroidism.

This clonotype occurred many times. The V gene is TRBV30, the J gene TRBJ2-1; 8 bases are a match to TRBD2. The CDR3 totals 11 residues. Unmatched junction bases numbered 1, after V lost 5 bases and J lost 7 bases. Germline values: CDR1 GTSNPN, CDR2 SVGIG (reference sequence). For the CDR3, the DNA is TGTGCCTGGGGCGGGGGGAATGAGCAGTTCTTC. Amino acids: CAWGGGNEQFF. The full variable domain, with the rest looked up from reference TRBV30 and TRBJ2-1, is SQTIHQWPATLVQPVGSPLSLECTVEGTSNPNLYWYRQAAGRGLQLLFYSVGIGQISSEVPQNLSASRPQDRQFILSSKKLLLSDSGFYLCAWGGGNEQFFGPGTRLTVL.

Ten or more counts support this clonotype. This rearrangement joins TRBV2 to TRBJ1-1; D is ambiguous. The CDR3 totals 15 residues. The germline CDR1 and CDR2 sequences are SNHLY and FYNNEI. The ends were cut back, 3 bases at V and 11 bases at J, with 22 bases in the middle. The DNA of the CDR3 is TGTGCCAGCAGTGACCCCGCCAGACGCCTCAACCAGGCTTTCTTT. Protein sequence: CASSDPARRLNQAFF.

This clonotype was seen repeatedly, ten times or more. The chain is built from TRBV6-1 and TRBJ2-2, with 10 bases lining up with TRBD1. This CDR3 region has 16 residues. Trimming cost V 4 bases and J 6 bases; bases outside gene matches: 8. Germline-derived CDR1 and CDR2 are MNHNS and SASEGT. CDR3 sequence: CASSGTGTGEAGELFF. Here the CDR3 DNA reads TGTGCCAGCAGTGGGACCGGGACAGGGGAGGCCGGGGAGCTGTTTTTT.

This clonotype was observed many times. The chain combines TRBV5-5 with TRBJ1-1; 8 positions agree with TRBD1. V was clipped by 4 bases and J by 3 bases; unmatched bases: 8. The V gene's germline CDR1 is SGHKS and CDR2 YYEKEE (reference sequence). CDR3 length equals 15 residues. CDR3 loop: CASSRTGRLDTEAFF. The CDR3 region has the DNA TGTGCCAGCAGCCGGACAGGGAGGTTGGACACTGAAGCTTTCTTT.

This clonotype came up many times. The chain's CDR3 is CASSGPGGGSTDTQYF. The CDR3 nucleotides are TGTGCCAGCAGCGGGCCTGGCGGGGGCTCCACAGATACGCAGTATTTT. This rearrangement joins TRBV7-3 to TRBJ2-3; D is possibly TRBD2 (7 bases). The CDR3 extends over 16 amino acids. Germline-derived CDR1 and CDR2 are SGHTA and FQGTGA. V dropped 5 bases and J dropped 2 bases, with 17 bases sitting between them.

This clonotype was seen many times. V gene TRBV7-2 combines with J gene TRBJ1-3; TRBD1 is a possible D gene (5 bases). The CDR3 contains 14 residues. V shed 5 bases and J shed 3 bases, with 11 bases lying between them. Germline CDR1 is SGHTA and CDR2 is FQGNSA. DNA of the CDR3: TGTGCCAGCAGCATAGACAGTTATGGAAACACCATATATTTT. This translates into CASSIDSYGNTIYF.

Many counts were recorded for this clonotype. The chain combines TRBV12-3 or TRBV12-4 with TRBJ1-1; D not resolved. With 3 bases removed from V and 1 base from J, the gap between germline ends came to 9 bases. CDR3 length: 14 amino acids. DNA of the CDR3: TGTGCCAGCAGTTTTGTCGAGACGAACACTGAAGCTTTCTTT. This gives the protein CASSFVETNTEAFF.

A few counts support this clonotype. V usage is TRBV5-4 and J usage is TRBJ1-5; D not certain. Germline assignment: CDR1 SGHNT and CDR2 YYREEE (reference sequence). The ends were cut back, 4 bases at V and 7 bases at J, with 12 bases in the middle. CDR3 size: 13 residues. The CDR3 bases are TGTGCCAGCAGCCCTGGCCGAGAGCAGCCCCAGCATTTT. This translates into CASSPGREQPQHF.

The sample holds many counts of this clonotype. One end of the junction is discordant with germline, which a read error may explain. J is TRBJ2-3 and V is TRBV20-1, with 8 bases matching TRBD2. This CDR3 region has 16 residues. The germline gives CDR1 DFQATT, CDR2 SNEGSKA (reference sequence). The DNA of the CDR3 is TGCAGTGCAAGAGGGCGGGCAGCGGGAGTATCAGATACGCAGTATTTT. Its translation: CSARGRAAGVSDTQYF.

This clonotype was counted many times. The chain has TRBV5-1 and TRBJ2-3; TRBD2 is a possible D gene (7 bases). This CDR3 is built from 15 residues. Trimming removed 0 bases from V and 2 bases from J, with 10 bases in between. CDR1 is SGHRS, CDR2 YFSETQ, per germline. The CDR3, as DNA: TGCGCCAGCAGCTTGGAGGGGGGGCCCACAGATACGCAGTATTTT. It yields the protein CASSLEGGPTDTQYF.

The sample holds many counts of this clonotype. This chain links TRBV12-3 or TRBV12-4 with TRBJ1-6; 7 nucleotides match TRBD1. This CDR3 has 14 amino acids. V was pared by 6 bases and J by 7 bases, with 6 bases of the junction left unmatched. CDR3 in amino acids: CASRGTGENSPLHF. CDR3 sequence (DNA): TGTGCCAGCAGGGGAACAGGGGAAAATTCACCCCTCCACTTT.

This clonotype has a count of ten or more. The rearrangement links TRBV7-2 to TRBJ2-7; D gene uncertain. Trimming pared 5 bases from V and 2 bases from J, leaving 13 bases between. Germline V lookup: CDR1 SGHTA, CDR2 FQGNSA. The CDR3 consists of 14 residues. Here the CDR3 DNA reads TGTGCCAGCAGCCAAGGCCCATATCCCTACGAGCAGTACTTC. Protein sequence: CASSQGPYPYEQYF.

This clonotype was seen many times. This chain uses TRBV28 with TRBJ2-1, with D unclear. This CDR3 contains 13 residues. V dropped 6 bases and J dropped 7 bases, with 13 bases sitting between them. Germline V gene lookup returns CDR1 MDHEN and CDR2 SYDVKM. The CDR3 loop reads CASSLTYLNEQFF. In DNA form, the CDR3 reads TGTGCCAGCAGCCTAACTTACCTTAATGAGCAGTTCTTC.

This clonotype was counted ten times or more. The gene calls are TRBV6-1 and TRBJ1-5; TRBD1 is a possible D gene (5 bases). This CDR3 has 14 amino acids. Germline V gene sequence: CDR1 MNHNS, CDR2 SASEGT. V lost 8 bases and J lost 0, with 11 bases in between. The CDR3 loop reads CASAEGYSNQPQHF. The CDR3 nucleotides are TGTGCCAGCGCGGAGGGGTATAGCAATCAGCCCCAGCATTTT.

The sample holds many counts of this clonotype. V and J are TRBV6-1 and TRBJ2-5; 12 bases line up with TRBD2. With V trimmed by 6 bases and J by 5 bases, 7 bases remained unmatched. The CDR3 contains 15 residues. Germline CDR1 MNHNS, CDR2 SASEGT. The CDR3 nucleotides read TGTGCCAGCAGACACGGACTAGCGGGAAGCGAGACCCAGTACTTC. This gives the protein CASRHGLAGSETQYF.

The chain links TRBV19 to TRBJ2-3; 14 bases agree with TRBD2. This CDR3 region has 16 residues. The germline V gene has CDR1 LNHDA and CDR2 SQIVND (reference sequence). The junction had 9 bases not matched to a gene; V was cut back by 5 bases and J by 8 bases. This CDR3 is CASSPPGLAGVLTQYF. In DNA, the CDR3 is TGTGCCAGTAGTCCCCCGGGACTAGCGGGAGTTCTTACGCAGTATTTT.

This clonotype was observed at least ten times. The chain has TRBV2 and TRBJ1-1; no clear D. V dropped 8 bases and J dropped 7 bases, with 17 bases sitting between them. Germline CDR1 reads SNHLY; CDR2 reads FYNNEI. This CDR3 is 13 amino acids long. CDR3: CASGKETAGEAFF. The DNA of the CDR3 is TGTGCCAGCGGAAAAGAAACGGCGGGTGAAGCTTTCTTT.

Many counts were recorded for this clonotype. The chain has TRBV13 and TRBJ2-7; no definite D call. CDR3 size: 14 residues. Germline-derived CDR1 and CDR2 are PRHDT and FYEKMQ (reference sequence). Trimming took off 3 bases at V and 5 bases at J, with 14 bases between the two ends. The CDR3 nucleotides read TGTGCCAGCAGCTTTTTCGGCCAGAGGCACGAGCAGTACTTC. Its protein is CASSFFGQRHEQYF.

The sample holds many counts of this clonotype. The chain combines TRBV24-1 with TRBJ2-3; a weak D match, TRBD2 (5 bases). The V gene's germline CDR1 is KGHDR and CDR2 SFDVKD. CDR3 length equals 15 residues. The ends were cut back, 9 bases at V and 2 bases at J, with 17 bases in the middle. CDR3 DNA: TGTGCCACCGCAAAGGCGGGTTTCAACACAGATACGCAGTATTTT. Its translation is CATAKAGFNTDTQYF.

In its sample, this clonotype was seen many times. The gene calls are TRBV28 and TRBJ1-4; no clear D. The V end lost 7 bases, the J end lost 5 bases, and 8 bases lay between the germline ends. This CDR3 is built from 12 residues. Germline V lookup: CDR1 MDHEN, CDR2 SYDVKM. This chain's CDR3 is CASNGGNEKLFF. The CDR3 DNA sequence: TGTGCCAGCAATGGAGGGAATGAAAAACTGTTTTTT.

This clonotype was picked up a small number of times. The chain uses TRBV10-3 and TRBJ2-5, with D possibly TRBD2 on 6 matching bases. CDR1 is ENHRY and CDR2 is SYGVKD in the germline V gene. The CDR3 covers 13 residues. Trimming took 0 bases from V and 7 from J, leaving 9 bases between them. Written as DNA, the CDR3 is TGTGCCATCAGTGAGTCTGCGGAGGGGACCCAGTACTTC. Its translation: CAISESAEGTQYF.

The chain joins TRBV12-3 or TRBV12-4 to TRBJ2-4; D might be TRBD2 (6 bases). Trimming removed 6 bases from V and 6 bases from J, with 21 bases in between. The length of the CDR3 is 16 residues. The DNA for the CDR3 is TGTGCCAGCAGCCTTTCGGGCGGGGATCCGACAAACATTCAGTACTTC. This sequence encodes CASSLSGGDPTNIQYF.